The rows below give T cell receptor beta chains drawn from one sample of a study of T cell responses to AZD1222 COVID-19 vaccine. Method: immunoSEQ multiplex PCR; TCRdb's copy keeps in-frame clones and lacks some. The repertoire holds 30,000 to 35,000 clones, with around 78% as singletons. The input for sequencing was peripheral blood, taken 28 days after the second AZD1222 dose. Source of these receptors: an adult who received the AZD1222 COVID-19 vaccine. Both conserved end residues are part of each CDR3. D genes are given only for firm matches. Clone size is not always given. Where it is, it says once, few, many or a class for expanded clones.

V	size	D	J	CDR3	DNA
TRBV7-2	NA	TRBD1	TRBJ1-6	CASSRTGHSPLHF	TGTGCCAGCAGCCGGACAGGGCACTCACCCCTCCACTTT
TRBV25-1	NA	NA	TRBJ2-2	CASSFSQVNTGELFF	TGTGCCAGCAGTTTTAGCCAGGTGAACACCGGGGAGCTGTTTTTT
TRBV7-2	NA	NA	TRBJ2-1	CASSLSYDTYNEQFF	TGTGCCAGCAGCTTATCATACGACACCTACAATGAGCAGTTCTTC
TRBV7-9	few	NA	TRBJ2-1	CASSSVFGSEQFF	TGTGCCAGCAGCTCGGTGTTTGGGTCGGAGCAGTTCTTC
TRBV5-1	NA	NA	TRBJ2-7	CASSLGLGYSEQYF	TGCGCCAGCAGCTTGGGACTAGGATACAGCGAGCAGTACTTC
TRBV3-1/TRBV3-2	once	NA	TRBJ1-2	CASSQTRGGAYGYTF	TGTGCCAGCAGCCAAACGAGGGGCGGCGCGTATGGCTACACCTTC
TRBV18	NA	NA	TRBJ2-3	CASSFTAQKADTQYF	TGTGCCAGCTCCTTCACCGCCCAAAAGGCAGATACGCAGTATTTT
TRBV19	NA	NA	TRBJ2-1	CASTNSRQPDEQFF	TGTGCCAGTACCAACTCCCGGCAGCCTGATGAGCAGTTCTTC
TRBV5-4	NA	NA	TRBJ1-3	CASSRDNSGNTIYF	TGTGCCAGCAGTAGAGATAACTCTGGAAACACCATATATTTT
TRBV2	NA	NA	TRBJ2-6	CASSEFGANSGANVLTF	TGTGCCAGCAGTGAATTTGGGGCGAACTCTGGGGCCAACGTCCTGACTTTC
TRBV7-8	NA	NA	TRBJ2-2	CASSLSHVSAGELFF	TGTGCCAGCAGCTTGAGTCACGTTTCGGCCGGGGAGCTGTTTTTT
TRBV9	once	NA	TRBJ1-2	CASSLTTEYGYTF	TGTGCCAGCAGCCTAACGACAGAATATGGCTACACCTTC
TRBV6-5	NA	NA	TRBJ2-5	CASSSRAETQYF	TGTGCCAGCAGTTCTAGGGCCGAGACCCAGTACTTC
TRBV7-8	NA	NA	TRBJ1-2	CASSLGSAGNYGYTF	TGTGCCAGCAGCTTAGGTAGCGCGGGAAACTATGGCTACACCTTC
TRBV2	NA	TRBD1	TRBJ1-5	CASAKQGAKLNQPQHF	TGTGCCAGCGCTAAGCAGGGGGCCAAATTGAATCAGCCCCAGCATTTT
TRBV30	NA	NA	TRBJ1-1	CAWKFETGGTEAFF	TGTGCCTGGAAATTTGAGACGGGAGGGACTGAAGCTTTCTTT
TRBV5-8	NA	TRBD1	TRBJ1-5	CASSHRTGLPQHF	TGTGCCAGCAGTCATCGGACAGGGCTGCCCCAGCATTTT
TRBV5-4	NA	NA	TRBJ1-4	CASSLDSATNEKLFF	TGTGCCAGCAGCTTGGACAGTGCAACTAATGAAAAACTGTTTTTT
TRBV5-3	NA	NA	TRBJ1-1	CARSFLRARARDTEAFF	TGTGCCAGAAGCTTCCTCCGGGCTAGGGCGCGGGACACTGAAGCTTTCTTT
TRBV3-1/TRBV3-2	NA	NA	TRBJ2-7	CASSQRGGAYEQYF	TGTGCCAGCAGCCAGCGAGGGGGGGCGTACGAGCAGTACTTC
TRBV3-1/TRBV3-2	NA	NA	TRBJ2-3	CASSHDTDTQYF	TGTGCCAGCAGCCACGACACAGATACGCAGTATTTT
TRBV10-1	NA	NA	TRBJ1-1	CASSSDKNTEAFF	TGCGCCAGCAGTTCGGACAAGAACACTGAAGCTTTCTTT
TRBV19	NA	NA	TRBJ1-1	CASSISVAAFF	TGTGCCAGTAGTATTTCAGTTGCAGCTTTCTTT
TRBV19	NA	NA	TRBJ1-2	CASTTPVVNYGYTF	TGTGCCAGTACCACCCCCGTGGTAAACTATGGCTACACCTTC
TRBV19	NA	NA	TRBJ2-5	CASSIALSLVETQYF	TGTGCCAGTAGTATAGCGCTTTCATTGGTGGAGACCCAGTACTTC